The following is a T cell receptor beta chain sequence with its context. Blood CD4+ CD25-low CD127-high conventional T cells supplied the genomic DNA template. The data were obtained in a study of regulatory and conventional T cells in RAG deficiency. CDR1 and CDR2 from the germline V gene are LNHDA and SQIVND (reference sequence). This CDR3 has 15 residues. V was cut by 5 bases and J by 0 bases, with 10 bases left in between. Using immunoSEQ multiplex PCR, the repertoire was profiled, and TCRdb retains in-frame clones only, with some absent. The sample lists tens of thousands of clones; around 97% were seen once. These data were also filed under a second study, of regulatory T cells. According to that study: Amplification used 52 TRBV primers and 13 TRBJ primers.

The sample comprised CD25- CD4+ T cells sorted from blood. The sequence was collected from a human donor in good health. This chain uses TRBV19 with TRBJ2-2; possibly TRBD1 for D (5 bases). Written as DNA, the CDR3 is TGTGCCAGTAGTCCCCAGGGAACGAACACCGGGGAGCTGTTTTTT. Translated: CASSPQGTNTGELFF. Filled out from reference TRBV19 and TRBJ2-2, the complete variable domain reads DGGITQSPKYLFRKEGQNVTLSCEQNLNHDAMYWYRQDPGQGLRLIYYSQIVNDFQKGDIAEGYSVSREKKESFPLTVTSAQKNPTAFYLCASSPQGTNTGELFFGEGSRLTVL.